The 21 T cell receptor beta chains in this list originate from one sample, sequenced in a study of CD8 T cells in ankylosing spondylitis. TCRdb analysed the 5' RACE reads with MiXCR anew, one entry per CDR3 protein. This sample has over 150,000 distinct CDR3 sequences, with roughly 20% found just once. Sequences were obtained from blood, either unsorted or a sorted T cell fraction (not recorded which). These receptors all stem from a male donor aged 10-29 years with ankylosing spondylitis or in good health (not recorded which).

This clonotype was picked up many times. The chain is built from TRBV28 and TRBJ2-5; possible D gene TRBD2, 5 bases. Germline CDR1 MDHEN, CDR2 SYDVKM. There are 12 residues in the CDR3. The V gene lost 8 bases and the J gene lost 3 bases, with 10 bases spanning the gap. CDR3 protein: CASSGLEETQYF. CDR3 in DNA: TGTGCCAGCTCGGGGTTGGAAGAGACCCAGTACTTC.

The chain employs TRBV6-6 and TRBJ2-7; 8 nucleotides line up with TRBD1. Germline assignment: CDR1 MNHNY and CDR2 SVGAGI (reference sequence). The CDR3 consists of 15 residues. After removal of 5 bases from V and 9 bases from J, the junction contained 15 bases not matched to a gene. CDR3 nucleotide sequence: TGTGCCAGCAGTGAGCTGGGGACAGGACTCCAGCGGCAGTACGTC. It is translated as CASSELGTGLQRQYV.

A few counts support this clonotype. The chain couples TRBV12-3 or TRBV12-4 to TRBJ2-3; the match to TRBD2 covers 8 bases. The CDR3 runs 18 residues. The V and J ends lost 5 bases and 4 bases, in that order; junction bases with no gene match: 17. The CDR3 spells CASSLTQAGVHSADTQYF. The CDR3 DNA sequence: TGTGCCAGCAGTCTAACCCAAGCGGGAGTGCATAGCGCAGATACGCAGTATTTT.

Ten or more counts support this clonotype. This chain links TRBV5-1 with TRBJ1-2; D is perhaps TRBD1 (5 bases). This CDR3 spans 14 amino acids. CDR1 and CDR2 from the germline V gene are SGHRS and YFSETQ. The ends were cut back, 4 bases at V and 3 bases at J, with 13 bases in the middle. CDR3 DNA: TGCGCCAGCAGCCCCGAAGGAGGGGACTATGGCTACACCTTC. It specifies CASSPEGGDYGYTF.

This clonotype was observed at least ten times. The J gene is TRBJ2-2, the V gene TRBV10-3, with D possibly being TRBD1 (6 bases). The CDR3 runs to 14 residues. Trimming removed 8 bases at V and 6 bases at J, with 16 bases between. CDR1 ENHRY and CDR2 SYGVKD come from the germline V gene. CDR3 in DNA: TGTGCCATCGGGGGACAATCGGTTCCCGGGGAGCTGTTTTTT. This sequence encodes CAIGGQSVPGELFF.

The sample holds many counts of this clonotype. The CDR3 sequence is CSVEVFREWQNTEAFF. The CDR3 DNA sequence: TGCAGCGTTGAGGTTTTCAGGGAATGGCAGAACACTGAAGCTTTCTTT. This chain uses TRBV29-1 with TRBJ1-1; the D gene is possibly TRBD1 (5 bases). Per the germline V gene, CDR1 is SQVTM and CDR2 is ANQGSEA. Trimming removed 3 bases at V and 1 base at J, with 18 bases between. The CDR3 length is 16 residues.

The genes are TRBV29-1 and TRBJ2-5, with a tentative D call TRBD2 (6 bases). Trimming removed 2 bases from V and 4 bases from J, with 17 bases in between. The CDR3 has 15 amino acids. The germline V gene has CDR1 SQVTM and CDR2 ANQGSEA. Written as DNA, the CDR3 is TGCAGCGTTGAATGGGAATTTAGGAGGGGAGAGACCCAGTACTTC. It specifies CSVEWEFRRGETQYF.

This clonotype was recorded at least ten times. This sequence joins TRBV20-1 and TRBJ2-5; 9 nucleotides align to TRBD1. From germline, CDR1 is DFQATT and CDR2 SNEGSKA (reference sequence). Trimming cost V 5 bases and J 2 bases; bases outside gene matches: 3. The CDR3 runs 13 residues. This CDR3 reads CSAGDRAQETQYF. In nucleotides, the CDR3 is TGCAGTGCTGGGGACAGGGCGCAAGAGACCCAGTACTTC.

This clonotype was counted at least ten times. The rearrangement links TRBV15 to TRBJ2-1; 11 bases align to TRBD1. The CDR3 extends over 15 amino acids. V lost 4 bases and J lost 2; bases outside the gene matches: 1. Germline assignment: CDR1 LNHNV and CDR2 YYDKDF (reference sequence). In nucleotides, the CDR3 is TGTGCCACCAGCACGGACAGGGGGCCCTACAATGAGCAGTTCTTC. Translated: CATSTDRGPYNEQFF.

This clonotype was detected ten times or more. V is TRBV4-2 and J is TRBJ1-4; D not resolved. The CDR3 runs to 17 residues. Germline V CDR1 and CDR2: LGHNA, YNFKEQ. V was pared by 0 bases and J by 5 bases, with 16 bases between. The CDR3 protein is CASSQESLRERNEKLFF. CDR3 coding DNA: TGTGCCAGCAGCCAAGAATCGTTGCGGGAGAGAAATGAAAAACTGTTTTTT.

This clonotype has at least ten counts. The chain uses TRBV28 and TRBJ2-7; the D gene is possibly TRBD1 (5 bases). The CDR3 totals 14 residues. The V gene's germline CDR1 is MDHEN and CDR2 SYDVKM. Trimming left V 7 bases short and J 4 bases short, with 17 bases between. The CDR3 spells CASTQSGHGYEQYF. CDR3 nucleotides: TGTGCCAGCACCCAATCCGGACATGGGTACGAGCAGTACTTC.

The CDR3: CASRDRGRAGANVLTF. CDR3 sequence (DNA): TGTGCCAGCAGAGACAGGGGTAGGGCTGGGGCCAACGTCCTGACTTTC. The V gene is TRBV6-5, the J gene TRBJ2-6; 8 nucleotides match TRBD1. J was trimmed by 2 bases and V by 6 bases; bases with no gene match: 6. Germline V CDR1 and CDR2: MNHEY, SVGAGI. The CDR3 spans 16 residues.

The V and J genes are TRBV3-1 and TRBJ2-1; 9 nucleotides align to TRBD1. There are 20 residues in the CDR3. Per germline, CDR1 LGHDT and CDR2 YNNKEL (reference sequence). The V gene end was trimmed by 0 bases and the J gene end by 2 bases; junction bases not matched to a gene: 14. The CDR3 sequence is CASSQDRRTGANLAYNEQFF. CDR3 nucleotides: TGTGCCAGCAGCCAAGATCGAAGGACAGGGGCAAACTTAGCCTACAATGAGCAGTTCTTC.

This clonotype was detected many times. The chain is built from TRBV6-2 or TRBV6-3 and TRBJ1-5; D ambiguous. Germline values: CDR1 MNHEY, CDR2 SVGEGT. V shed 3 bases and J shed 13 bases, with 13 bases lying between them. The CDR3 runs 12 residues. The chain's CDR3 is CASSYYSGRQHF. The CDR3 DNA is TGTGCCAGCAGTTATTATAGCGGGAGACAGCATTTT.

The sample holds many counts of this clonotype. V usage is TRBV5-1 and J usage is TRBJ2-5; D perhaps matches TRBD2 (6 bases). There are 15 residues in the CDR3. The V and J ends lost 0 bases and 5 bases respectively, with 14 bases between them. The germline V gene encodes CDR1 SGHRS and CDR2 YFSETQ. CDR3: CASSLGLRREETQYF. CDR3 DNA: TGCGCCAGCAGCTTGGGACTACGACGGGAGGAGACCCAGTACTTC.

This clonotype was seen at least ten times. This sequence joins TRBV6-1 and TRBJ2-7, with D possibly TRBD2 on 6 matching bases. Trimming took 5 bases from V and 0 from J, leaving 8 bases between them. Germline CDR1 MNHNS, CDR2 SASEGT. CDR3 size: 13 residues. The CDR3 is CASSWDSSYEQYF. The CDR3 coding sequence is TGTGCCAGCAGTTGGGACTCCTCCTACGAGCAGTACTTC.

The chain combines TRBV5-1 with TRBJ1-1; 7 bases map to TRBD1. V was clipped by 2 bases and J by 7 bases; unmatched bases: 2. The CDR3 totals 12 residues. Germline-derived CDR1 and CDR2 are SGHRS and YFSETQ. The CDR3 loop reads CASSFRDSEAFF. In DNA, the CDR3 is TGCGCCAGCAGCTTCCGGGACAGTGAAGCTTTCTTT.

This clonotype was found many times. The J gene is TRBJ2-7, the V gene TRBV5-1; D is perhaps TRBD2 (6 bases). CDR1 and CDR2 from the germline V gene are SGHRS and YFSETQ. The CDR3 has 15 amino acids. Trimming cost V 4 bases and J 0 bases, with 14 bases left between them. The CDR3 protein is CASSVGTGGSYEQYV. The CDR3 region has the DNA TGCGCCAGCAGCGTGGGGACCGGGGGCTCCTACGAGCAGTACGTC.

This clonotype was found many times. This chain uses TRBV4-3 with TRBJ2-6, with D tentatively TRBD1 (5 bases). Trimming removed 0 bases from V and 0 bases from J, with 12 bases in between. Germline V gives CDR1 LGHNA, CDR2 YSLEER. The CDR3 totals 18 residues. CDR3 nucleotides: TGCGCCAGCAGCCAAGAGGCAGGGATGAACTCTGGGGCCAACGTCCTGACTTTC. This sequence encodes CASSQEAGMNSGANVLTF.

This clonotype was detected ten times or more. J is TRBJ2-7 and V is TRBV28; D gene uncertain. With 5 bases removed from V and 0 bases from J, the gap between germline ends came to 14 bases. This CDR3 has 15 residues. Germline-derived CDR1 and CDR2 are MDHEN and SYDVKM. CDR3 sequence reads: CASSIRVHSSYEQYF. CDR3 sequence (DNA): TGTGCCAGCAGTATCCGAGTGCACAGCTCCTACGAGCAGTACTTC.

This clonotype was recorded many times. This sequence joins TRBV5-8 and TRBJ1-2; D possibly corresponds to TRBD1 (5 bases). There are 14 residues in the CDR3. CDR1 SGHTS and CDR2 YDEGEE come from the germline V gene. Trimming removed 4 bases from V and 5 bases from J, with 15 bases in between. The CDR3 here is CASSAGGTDYGYTF. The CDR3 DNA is TGTGCCAGCAGCGCTGGAGGGACGGATTATGGCTACACCTTC.